This T cell receptor (beta chain) was identified during a study of T cell responses to AZD1222 COVID-19 vaccine. Overall study findings and caveats: Spike-specific TCR repertoires showed rising breadth and depth after two AZD1222 doses. In the spike-specific TCR repertoire, nearly half reportedly target unmutated variant regions. Distributed over spike, vaccine-associated CD4 TCRs predominated at 160-218 and 743-854.

Worth noting for this clone: Its target is unknown.

The study pooled second doses at about 4 or about 12 weeks. Profiled with immunoSEQ multiplex PCR; TCRdb holds only in-frame clones, not every one. This sample has tens of thousands of clones, with 75% to 95% found just once. The germline V gene encodes CDR1 PRHDT and CDR2 FYEKMQ (reference sequence). Trimming took 2 bases from V and 5 from J, leaving 21 bases between them. CDR3 length: 17 residues. This clonotype was obtained from an adult who received the AZD1222 COVID-19 vaccine. The V gene is TRBV13, the J gene TRBJ1-2; D remains ambiguous. Sequencing was performed on peripheral blood, taken 28 days after the second AZD1222 dose. CDR3 in amino acids: CASSLRPPSADQYGYTF. The CDR3, as DNA: TGTGCCAGCAGCTTACGCCCCCCATCAGCCGATCAGTATGGCTACACCTTC. Looking up the rest from reference TRBV13 and TRBJ1-2 gives the full variable domain: AAGVIQSPRHLIKEKRETATLKCYPIPRHDTVYWYQQGPGQDPQFLISFYEKMQSDKGSIPDRFSAQQFSDYHSELNMSSLELGDSALYFCASSLRPPSADQYGYTFGSGTRLTVV.